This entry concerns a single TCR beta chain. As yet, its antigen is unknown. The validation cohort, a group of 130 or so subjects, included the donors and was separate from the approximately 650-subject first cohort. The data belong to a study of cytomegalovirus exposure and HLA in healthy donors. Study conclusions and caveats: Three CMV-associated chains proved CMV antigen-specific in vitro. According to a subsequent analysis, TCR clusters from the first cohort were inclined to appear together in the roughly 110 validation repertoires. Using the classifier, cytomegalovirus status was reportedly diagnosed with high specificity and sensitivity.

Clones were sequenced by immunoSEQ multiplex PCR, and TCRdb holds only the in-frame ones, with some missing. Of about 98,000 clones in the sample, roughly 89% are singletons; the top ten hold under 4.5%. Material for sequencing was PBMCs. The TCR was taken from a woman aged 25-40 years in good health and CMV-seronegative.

CDR3 sequence reads: CASSYGGRGETQYF. In DNA form, the CDR3 reads TGTGCCAGCAGTTACGGGGGGAGAGGGGAGACCCAGTACTTC. The gene calls are TRBV6-5 and TRBJ2-5; D might be TRBD2 (6 bases). The germline V and J ends were trimmed by 2 bases and 5 bases, with 12 bases remaining between them. CDR3 size: 14 residues. The germline V gene encodes CDR1 MNHEY and CDR2 SVGAGI.